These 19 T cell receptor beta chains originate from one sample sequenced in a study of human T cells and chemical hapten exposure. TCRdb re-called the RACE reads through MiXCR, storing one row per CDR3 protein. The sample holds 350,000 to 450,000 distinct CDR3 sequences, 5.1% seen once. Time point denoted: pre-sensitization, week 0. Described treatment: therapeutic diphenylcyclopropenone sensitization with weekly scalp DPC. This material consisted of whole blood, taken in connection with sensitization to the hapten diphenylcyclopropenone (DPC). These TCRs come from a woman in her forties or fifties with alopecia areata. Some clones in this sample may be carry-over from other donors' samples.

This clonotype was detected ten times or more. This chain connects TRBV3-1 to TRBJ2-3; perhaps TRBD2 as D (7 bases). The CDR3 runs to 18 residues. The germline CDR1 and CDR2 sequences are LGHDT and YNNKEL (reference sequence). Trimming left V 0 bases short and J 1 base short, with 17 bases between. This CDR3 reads CASSQEGGGPLGTDTQYF. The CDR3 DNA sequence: TGTGCCAGCAGCCAAGAAGGGGGGGGCCCCCTGGGCACAGATACGCAGTATTTT.

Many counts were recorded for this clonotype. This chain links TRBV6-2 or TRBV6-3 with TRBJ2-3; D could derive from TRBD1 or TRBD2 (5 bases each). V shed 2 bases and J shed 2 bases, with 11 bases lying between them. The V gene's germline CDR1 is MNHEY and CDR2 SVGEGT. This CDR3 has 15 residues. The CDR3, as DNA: TGTGCCAGCAGTTACGGGACCGCAATCACAGATACGCAGTATTTT. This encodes CASSYGTAITDTQYF.

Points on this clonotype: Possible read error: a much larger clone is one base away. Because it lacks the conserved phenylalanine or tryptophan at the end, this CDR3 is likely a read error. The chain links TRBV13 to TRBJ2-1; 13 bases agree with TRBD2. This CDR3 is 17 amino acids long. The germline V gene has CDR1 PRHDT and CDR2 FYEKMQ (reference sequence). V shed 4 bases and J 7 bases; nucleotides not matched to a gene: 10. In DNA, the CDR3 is TGTGCCAGCAGCTCCCTTCGGACTAGCGGGAGTCGAAATGAGCAGTTCCTC. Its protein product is CASSSLRTSGSRNEQFL.

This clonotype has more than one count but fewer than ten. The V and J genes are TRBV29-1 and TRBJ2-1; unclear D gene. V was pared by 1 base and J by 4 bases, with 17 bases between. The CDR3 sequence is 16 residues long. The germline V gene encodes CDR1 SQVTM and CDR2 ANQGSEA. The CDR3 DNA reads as TGCAGCGTTGAAGGCCTCCCTCAGGTACGGTACAATGAGCAGTTCTTC. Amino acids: CSVEGLPQVRYNEQFF.

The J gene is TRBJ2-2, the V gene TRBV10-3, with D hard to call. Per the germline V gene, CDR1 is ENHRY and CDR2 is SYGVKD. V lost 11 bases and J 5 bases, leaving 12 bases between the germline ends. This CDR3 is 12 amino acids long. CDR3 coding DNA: TGTGCCGCCGCGGCGTTTACCGGGGAGCTGTTTTTT. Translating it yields CAAAAFTGELFF.

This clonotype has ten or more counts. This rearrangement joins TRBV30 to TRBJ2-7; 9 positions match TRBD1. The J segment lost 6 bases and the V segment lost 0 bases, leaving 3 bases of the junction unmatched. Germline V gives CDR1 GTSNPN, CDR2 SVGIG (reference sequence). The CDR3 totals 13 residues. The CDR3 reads CAWSVQGAGEQYF. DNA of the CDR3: TGTGCCTGGAGTGTACAGGGGGCGGGCGAGCAGTACTTC.

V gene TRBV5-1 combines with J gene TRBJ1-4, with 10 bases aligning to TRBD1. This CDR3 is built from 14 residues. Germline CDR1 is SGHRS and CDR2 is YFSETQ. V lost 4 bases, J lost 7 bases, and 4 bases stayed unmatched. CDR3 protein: CASSMDRGTEKLFF. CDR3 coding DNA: TGCGCCAGCAGCATGGACAGGGGGACTGAAAAACTGTTTTTT.

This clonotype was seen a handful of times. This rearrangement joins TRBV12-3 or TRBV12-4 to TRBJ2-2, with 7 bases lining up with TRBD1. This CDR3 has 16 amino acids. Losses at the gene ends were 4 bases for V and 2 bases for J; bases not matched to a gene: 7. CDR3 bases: TGTGCCAGCAGTTACTGGACAGGATTTAACACCGGGGAGCTGTTTTTT. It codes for CASSYWTGFNTGELFF.

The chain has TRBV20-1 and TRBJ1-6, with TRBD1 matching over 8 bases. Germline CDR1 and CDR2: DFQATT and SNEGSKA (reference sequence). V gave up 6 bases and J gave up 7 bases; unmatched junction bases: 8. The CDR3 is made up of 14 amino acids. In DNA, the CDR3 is TGCAGTGCCAGACAGGGGCAACTCAATTCACCCCTCCACTTT. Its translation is CSARQGQLNSPLHF.

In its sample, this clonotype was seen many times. The CDR3 sequence is CASSLNFARQGNNEQFF. CDR3 nucleotides: TGCGCCAGCAGCTTGAATTTCGCGAGGCAGGGTAACAATGAGCAGTTCTTC. V is TRBV5-1 and J is TRBJ2-1; a possible D gene is TRBD1 (5 bases). This CDR3 has 17 residues. In germline, CDR1 is SGHRS, CDR2 YFSETQ. Trimming pared 1 base from V and 5 bases from J, leaving 19 bases between.

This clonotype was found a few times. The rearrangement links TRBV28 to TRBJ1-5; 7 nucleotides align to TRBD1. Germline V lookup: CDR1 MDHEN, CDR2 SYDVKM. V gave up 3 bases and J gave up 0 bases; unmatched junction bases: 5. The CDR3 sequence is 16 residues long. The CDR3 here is CASSFLRGDSNQPQHF. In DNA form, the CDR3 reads TGTGCCAGCAGTTTCCTCAGGGGGGATAGCAATCAGCCCCAGCATTTT.

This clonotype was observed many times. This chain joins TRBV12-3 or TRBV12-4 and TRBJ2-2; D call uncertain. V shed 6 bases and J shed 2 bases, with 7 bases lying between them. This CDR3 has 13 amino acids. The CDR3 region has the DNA TGTGCCAGCAGCTTCCGTAACACCGGGGAGCTGTTTTTT. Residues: CASSFRNTGELFF.

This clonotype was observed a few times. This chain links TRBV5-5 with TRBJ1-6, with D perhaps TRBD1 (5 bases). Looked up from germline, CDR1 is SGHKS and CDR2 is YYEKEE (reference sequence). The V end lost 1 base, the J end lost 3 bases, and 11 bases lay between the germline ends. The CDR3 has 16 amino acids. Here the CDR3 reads CASSLFDSLYNSPLHF. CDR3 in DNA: TGTGCCAGCAGCTTGTTCGACAGTCTCTATAATTCACCCCTCCACTTT.

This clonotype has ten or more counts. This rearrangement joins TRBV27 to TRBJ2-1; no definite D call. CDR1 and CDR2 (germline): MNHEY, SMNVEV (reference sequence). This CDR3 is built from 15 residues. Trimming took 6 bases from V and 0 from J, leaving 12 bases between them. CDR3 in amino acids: CASRRSLSSYNEQFF. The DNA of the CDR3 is TGTGCCAGCAGAAGGTCCCTGAGCTCCTACAATGAGCAGTTCTTC.

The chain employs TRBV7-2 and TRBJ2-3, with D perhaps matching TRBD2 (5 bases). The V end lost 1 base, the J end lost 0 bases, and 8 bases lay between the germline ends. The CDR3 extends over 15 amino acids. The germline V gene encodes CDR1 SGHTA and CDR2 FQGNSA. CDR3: CASSLGQRSTDTQYF. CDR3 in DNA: TGTGCCAGCAGCTTAGGCCAGCGGAGCACAGATACGCAGTATTTT.

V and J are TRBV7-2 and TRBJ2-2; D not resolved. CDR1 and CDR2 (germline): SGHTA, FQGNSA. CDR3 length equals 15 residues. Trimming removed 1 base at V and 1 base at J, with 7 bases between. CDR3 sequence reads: CASSLGAKNTGELFF. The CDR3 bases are TGTGCCAGCAGCTTAGGGGCCAAGAACACCGGGGAGCTGTTTTTT.

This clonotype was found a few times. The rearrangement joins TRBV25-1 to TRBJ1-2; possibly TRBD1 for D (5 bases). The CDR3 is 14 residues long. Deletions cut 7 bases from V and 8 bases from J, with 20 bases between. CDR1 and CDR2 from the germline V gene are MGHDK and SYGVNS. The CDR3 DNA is TGTGCCAGCACCCCCGCCGAGGGGTTCGGGGGCTACACCTTC. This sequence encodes CASTPAEGFGGYTF.

In DNA, the CDR3 is TGTGCCACCAGCTCGATCAGGGGGAGAGACACTGAAGCTTTCTTT. This gives the protein CATSSIRGRDTEAFF. The V call is TRBV24-1, the J call TRBJ1-1; 7 bases map to TRBD1. There are 15 residues in the CDR3. Germline CDR1 KGHDR, CDR2 SFDVKD. V was pared by 7 bases and J by 3 bases, with 10 bases of the junction left unmatched.

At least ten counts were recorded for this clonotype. CDR3 amino acids: CASSLRGQGRTGELFF. The CDR3 coding sequence is TGTGCCAGCAGCTTGCGGGGACAGGGGAGGACCGGGGAGCTGTTTTTT. The genes are TRBV7-6 and TRBJ2-2; TRBD1 agrees at 10 bases. V lost 3 bases and J lost 5; bases outside the gene matches: 6. Germline assignment: CDR1 SGHVS and CDR2 FNYEAQ. CDR3 size: 16 residues. The whole variable domain, filled in from reference TRBV7-6 and TRBJ2-2, reads GAGVSQSPRYKVTKRGQDVALRCDPISGHVSLYWYRQALGQGPEFLTYFNYEAQQDKSGLPNDRFSAERPEGSISTLTIQRTEQRDSAMYRCASSLRGQGRTGELFFGEGSRLTVL.